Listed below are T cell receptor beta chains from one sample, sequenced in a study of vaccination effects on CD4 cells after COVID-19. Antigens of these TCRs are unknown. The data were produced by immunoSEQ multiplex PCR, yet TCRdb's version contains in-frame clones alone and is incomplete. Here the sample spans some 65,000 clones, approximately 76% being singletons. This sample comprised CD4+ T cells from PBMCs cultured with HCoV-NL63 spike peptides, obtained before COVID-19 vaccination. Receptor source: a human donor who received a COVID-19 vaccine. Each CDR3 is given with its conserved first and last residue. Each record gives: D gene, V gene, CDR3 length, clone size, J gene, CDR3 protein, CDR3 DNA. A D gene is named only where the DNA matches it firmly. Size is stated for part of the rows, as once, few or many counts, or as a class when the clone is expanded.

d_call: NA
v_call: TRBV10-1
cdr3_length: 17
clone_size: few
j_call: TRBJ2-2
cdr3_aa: CASSETRSGPRPGELFF
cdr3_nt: TGCGCCAGCAGTGAGACGAGGTCAGGACCTCGACCCGGGGAGCTGTTTTTT

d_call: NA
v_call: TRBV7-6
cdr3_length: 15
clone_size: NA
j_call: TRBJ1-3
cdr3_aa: CASSLGGTAGNTIYF
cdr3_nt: TGTGCCAGCAGCTTAGGGGGGACGGCTGGAAACACCATATATTTT

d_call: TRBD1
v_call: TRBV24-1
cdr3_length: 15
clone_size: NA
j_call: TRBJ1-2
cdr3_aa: CATSEAGTGTYGYTF
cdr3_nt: TGTGCCACCAGTGAAGCCGGGACAGGGACCTATGGCTACACCTTC

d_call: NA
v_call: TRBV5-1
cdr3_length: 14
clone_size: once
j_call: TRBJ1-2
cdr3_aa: CASSPGSLNYGYTF
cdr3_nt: TGCGCCAGCAGTCCAGGATCACTGAACTATGGCTACACCTTC

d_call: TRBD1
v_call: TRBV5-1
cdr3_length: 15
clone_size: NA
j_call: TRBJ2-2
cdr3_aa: CASSFGQGNTGELFF
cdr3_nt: TGCGCCAGCAGCTTCGGACAGGGGAACACCGGGGAGCTGTTTTTT

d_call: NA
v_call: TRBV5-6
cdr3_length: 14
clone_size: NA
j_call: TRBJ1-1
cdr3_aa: CASSLRGRGTEAFF
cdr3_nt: TGTGCCAGCAGCTTGAGGGGCAGGGGCACTGAAGCTTTCTTT

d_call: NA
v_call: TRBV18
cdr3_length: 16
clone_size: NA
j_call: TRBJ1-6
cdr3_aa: CASSSTGGHAGSPLHF
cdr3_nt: TGTGCCAGCTCGTCCACTGGGGGACACGCAGGTTCACCCCTCCACTTT

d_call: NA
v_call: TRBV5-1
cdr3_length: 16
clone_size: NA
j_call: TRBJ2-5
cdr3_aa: CASSLVGADYAETQYF
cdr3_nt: TGCGCCAGCAGCTTGGTCGGGGCAGATTACGCGGAGACCCAGTACTTC

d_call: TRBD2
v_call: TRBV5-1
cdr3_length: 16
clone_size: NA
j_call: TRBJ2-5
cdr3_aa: CASSPHGSGGGETQYF
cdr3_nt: TGCGCCAGCAGCCCGCACGGTAGCGGGGGCGGAGAGACCCAGTACTTC

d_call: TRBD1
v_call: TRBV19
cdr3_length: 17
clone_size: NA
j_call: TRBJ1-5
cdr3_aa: CASRDGTGGYSNQPQHF
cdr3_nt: TGTGCCAGTAGGGACGGAACAGGGGGCTATAGCAATCAGCCCCAGCATTTT

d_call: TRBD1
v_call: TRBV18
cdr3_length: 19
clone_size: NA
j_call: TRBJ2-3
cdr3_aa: CASSPSVLTGNSRTDTQYF
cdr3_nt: TGTGCCAGCTCACCAAGCGTTTTGACAGGGAATTCCCGCACAGATACGCAGTATTTT

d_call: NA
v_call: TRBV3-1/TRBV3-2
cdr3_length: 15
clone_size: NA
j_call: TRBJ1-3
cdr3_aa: CASSQLGSSGNTIYF
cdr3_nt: TGTGCCAGCAGCCAACTGGGGAGCTCTGGAAACACCATATATTTT

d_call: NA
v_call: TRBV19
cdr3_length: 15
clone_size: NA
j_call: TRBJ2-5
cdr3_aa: CASSVGGSTGETQYF
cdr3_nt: TGTGCCAGTAGCGTAGGGGGTTCTACGGGGGAGACCCAGTACTTC

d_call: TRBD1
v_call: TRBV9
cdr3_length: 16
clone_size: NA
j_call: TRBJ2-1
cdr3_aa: CASSVDGQGFYNEQFF
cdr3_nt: TGTGCCAGCAGCGTAGACGGACAGGGCTTTTACAATGAGCAGTTCTTC

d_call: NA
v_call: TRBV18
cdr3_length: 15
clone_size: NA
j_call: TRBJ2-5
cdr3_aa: CASSDRGGVQETQYF
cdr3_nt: TGTGCCAGCTCAGACCGGGGTGGGGTTCAAGAGACCCAGTACTTC

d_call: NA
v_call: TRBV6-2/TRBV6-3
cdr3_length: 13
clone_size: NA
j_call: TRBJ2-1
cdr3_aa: CASSRDMYNEQFF
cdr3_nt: TGTGCCAGCAGCCGGGACATGTACAATGAGCAGTTCTTC

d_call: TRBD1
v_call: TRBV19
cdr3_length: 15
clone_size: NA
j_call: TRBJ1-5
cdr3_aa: CASSTTGVPGQPQHF
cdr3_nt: TGTGCCAGTAGTACCACAGGGGTTCCTGGTCAGCCCCAGCATTTT

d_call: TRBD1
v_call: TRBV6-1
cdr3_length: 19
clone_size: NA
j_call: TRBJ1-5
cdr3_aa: CASSVGQGGIIVSNQPQHF
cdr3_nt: TGTGCCAGCAGTGTCGGACAGGGGGGGATTATAGTCAGCAATCAGCCCCAGCATTTT

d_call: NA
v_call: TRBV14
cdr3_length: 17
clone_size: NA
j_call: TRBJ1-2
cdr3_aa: CASSPLEGRATIRGYTF
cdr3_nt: TGTGCCAGCAGCCCTCTCGAGGGCAGGGCCACAATTCGGGGCTACACCTTC

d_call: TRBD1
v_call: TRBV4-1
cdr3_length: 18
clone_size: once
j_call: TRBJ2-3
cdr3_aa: CASSQDRMRQGVTDTQYF
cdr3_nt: TGCGCCAGCAGCCAAGATAGGATGAGACAGGGGGTCACAGATACGCAGTATTTT

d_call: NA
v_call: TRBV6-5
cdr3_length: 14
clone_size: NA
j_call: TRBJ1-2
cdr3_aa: CASSYKGRIYGYTF
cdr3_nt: TGTGCCAGCAGTTATAAGGGTCGAATCTATGGCTACACCTTC

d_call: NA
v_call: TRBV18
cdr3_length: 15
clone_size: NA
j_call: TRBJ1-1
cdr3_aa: CASSPPSEQNTEAFF
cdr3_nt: TGTGCCAGCTCACCACCGTCGGAACAGAACACTGAAGCTTTCTTT